The 7 T cell receptor beta chains below were found in one sample sequenced in a study of a mutant IDH1 vaccine in newly diagnosed glioma. Time point described: week 11, during vaccination. Every single dose of the vaccine, 300 ug of mutant IDH1 20-mer peptide, came with topical imiquimod. These receptors have no identified antigens. Profiling relied on immunoSEQ multiplex PCR, and the TCRdb table lists in-frame clones only, not all of them. The table lists around 26,000 clones, roughly 70% of them singletons. The source was peripheral blood mononuclear cells (PBMCs), collected from a glioma patient whose treatment included an IDH1 peptide vaccine. Every receptor here comes from a man between 18 and 29 years old with glioma. Some clones in this sample may be carry-over from other donors' samples.

This sequence joins TRBV18 and TRBJ2-2; 11 positions agree with TRBD2. The V gene end was trimmed by 3 bases and the J gene end by 2 bases; junction bases not matched to a gene: 5. The CDR3 contains 17 residues. Germline CDR1 and CDR2: KGHSH and LQKENI. The CDR3: CASSPLAGGINTGELFF. Here the CDR3 DNA reads TGTGCCAGCTCACCGCTAGCGGGAGGTATCAACACCGGGGAGCTGTTTTTT.

This clone was seen a few times. The chain links TRBV9 to TRBJ1-1, with D perhaps TRBD1 (5 bases). Trimming removed 1 base from V and 4 bases from J, with 14 bases in between. The CDR3 totals 15 residues. Germline V lookup: CDR1 SGDLS, CDR2 YYNGEE. The CDR3 reads CASSVSHLGGTEAFF. The CDR3 DNA sequence: TGTGCCAGCAGCGTATCTCACCTGGGGGGCACTGAAGCTTTCTTT.

This clone appeared a few times. The genes are TRBV30 and TRBJ1-1; the D gene is possibly TRBD1 (6 bases). This CDR3 contains 13 residues. In germline, CDR1 is GTSNPN, CDR2 SVGIG (reference sequence). The V and J ends lost 5 bases and 6 bases respectively, with 16 bases between them. The DNA for the CDR3 is TGTGCCTGGTTAGGCAATAACAGGGCTGAAGCTTTCTTT. Amino acids: CAWLGNNRAEAFF.

The genes are TRBV27 and TRBJ1-2; tentative D call: TRBD1 (5 bases). V was trimmed by 2 bases and J by 2 bases, leaving 9 bases between them. The germline V gene has CDR1 MNHEY and CDR2 SMNVEV (reference sequence). The CDR3 spans 14 residues. Here the CDR3 DNA reads TGTGCCAGCAGTTTAAAGGGGTGGAACTATGGCTACACCTTC. Translation: CASSLKGWNYGYTF.

V usage is TRBV5-6 and J usage is TRBJ2-3; 7 bases line up with TRBD1. The CDR3 covers 15 residues. The J segment lost 6 bases and the V segment lost 4 bases, leaving 11 bases of the junction unmatched. CDR1 is SGHDT, CDR2 YYEEEE, per germline. Here the CDR3 reads CASSGSDRAPDTQYF. The CDR3 bases are TGTGCCAGCAGCGGAAGTGACAGGGCTCCCGATACGCAGTATTTT.

CDR3 sequence: CASSYTGRDYEQYF. CDR3 sequence (DNA): TGCGCCAGCAGCTACACCGGACGTGACTACGAGCAGTACTTC. This rearrangement joins TRBV5-1 to TRBJ2-7, with D unresolved. Germline V gene lookup returns CDR1 SGHRS and CDR2 YFSETQ. The germline V and J ends were trimmed by 3 bases and 3 bases, with 13 bases remaining between them. The CDR3 totals 14 residues.

J is TRBJ1-1 and V is TRBV18; 8 positions agree with TRBD1. CDR3 length: 16 residues. CDR1 is KGHSH, CDR2 LQKENI, per germline. Trimming took 3 bases from V and 5 from J; bases not matched to a gene: 11. The CDR3 DNA is TGTGCCAGCTCACCTCAAAGCAGGGGGCGCAGTACTGAAGCTTTCTTT. This translates into CASSPQSRGRSTEAFF.